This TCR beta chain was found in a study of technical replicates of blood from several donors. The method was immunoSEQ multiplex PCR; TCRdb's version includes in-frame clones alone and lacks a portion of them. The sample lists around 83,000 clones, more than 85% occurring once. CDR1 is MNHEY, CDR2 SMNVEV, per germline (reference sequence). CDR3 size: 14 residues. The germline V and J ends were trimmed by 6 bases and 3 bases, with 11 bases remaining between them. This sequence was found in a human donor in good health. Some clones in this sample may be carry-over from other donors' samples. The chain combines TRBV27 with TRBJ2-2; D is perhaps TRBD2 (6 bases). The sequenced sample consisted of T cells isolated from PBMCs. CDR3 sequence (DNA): TGTGCCAGCAGCTTGGACTATTACACCGGGGAGCTGTTTTTT. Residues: CASSLDYYTGELFF.